Following are 32 T cell receptor beta chains from one sample sequenced in a study of cytomegalovirus exposure and HLA in healthy donors. The PCR made use of 60 Vbeta and 13 Jbeta primers. The protocol was immunoSEQ multiplex PCR, while the TCRdb copy is restricted to in-frame clones and leaves out a portion. The repertoire holds 150,000 to 200,000 clones, with 70% to 80% as singletons. The sequenced material came from PBMCs. The receptors originated from a man aged 18 to 35 in good health and CMV-seropositive.

This chain uses TRBV29-1 with TRBJ2-7; 10 bases agree with TRBD2. Unmatched junction bases numbered 7, after V lost 1 base and J lost 1 base. Germline V gene lookup returns CDR1 SQVTM and CDR2 ANQGSEA. This CDR3 spans 16 amino acids. CDR3 region: CSVEAEVAGGSYEQYF. CDR3 nucleotides: TGCAGCGTTGAAGCTGAAGTAGCGGGGGGTTCCTACGAGCAGTACTTC.

Worth noting for this clone: It is likely a read error, because the conserved phenylalanine at the end of the CDR3 is missing. This chain links TRBV6-1 with TRBJ1-6; 12 nucleotides agree with TRBD1. Germline CDR1 and CDR2: MNHNS and SASEGT. V was pared by 2 bases and J by 6 bases, with 11 bases of the junction left unmatched. CDR3 length: 19 amino acids. The CDR3 sequence: CASSEYFSGTGGSNSPLHL. CDR3 nucleotides: TGTGCCAGCAGTGAATATTTTTCAGGGACAGGGGGCTCTAATTCACCCCTCCACCTT.

This rearrangement joins TRBV6-1 to TRBJ2-7, with 9 bases identical to TRBD1. V was clipped by 9 bases and J by 4 bases; unmatched bases: 10. CDR1 and CDR2 (germline): MNHNS, SASEGT. The CDR3 loop spans 14 amino acids. The CDR3: CASFTGGLPYEQYF. DNA for the CDR3: TGTGCCAGTTTCACAGGGGGCCTCCCATACGAGCAGTACTTC.

In this sample, this clone turned up once. This chain links TRBV19 with TRBJ2-7, with 11 nucleotides matching TRBD2. V dropped 1 base and J dropped 5; count of bases not matched to a gene: 1. This CDR3 is built from 14 residues. From germline, CDR1 is LNHDA and CDR2 SQIVND (reference sequence). The DNA for the CDR3 is TGTGCCAGTAGTATAGGACTAGCGGGGAACGAGCAGTACTTC. It encodes CASSIGLAGNEQYF.

The CDR3 region is CASSQESVGEQFF. In nucleotides, the CDR3 is TGCGCCAGCAGCCAAGAATCCGTTGGCGAGCAGTTCTTC. V and J are TRBV4-3 and TRBJ2-1; D remains ambiguous. Germline CDR1 is LGHNA and CDR2 is YSLEER. The ends were cut back, 0 bases at V and 10 bases at J, with 10 bases in the middle. The CDR3 is made up of 13 amino acids.

The V gene is TRBV25-1, the J gene TRBJ1-3; TRBD1 aligns across 9 bases. With V trimmed by 6 bases and J by 4 bases, 7 bases remained unmatched. The V gene's germline CDR1 is MGHDK and CDR2 SYGVNS. The CDR3 sequence is 15 residues long. The CDR3 DNA reads as TGTGCCAGCAGCCAACAGGGGGCATCGGGAAACACCATATATTTT. This encodes CASSQQGASGNTIYF.

V is TRBV29-1 and J is TRBJ2-3, with TRBD1 identical over 10 bases. Trimming cost V 5 bases and J 5 bases; bases outside gene matches: 10. Per germline, CDR1 SQVTM and CDR2 ANQGSEA. This CDR3 has 15 residues. CDR3 coding DNA: TGCAGCGTTCTCAGTGGGGACAGGGGTATAGATACGCAGTATTTT. Its protein product is CSVLSGDRGIDTQYF.

The chain employs TRBV10-3 and TRBJ1-2, with D perhaps matching TRBD1 (6 bases). The CDR3 is made up of 13 amino acids. Germline V gives CDR1 ENHRY, CDR2 SYGVKD. The V and J ends lost 7 bases and 8 bases respectively, with 17 bases between them. The DNA for the CDR3 is TGTGCCATCATAGACAGGAGTATTGACGGCTACACCTTC. Translated, it gives CAIIDRSIDGYTF.

The chain joins TRBV20-1 to TRBJ2-1; D is unclear. Germline CDR1 DFQATT, CDR2 SNEGSKA (reference sequence). The CDR3 is 11 amino acids. V was pared by 1 base and J by 8 bases, with 6 bases between. The CDR3 DNA follows: TGCAGTGCTAGAGGCGGTCATGAGCAGTTCTTC. It encodes CSARGGHEQFF.

This sequence joins TRBV15 and TRBJ2-2, with 11 bases lining up with TRBD1. Germline V CDR1 and CDR2: LNHNV, YYDKDF (reference sequence). V lost 3 bases and J lost 7; bases outside the gene matches: 7. The CDR3 extends over 16 amino acids. The CDR3 loop reads CATSRGWTGGLGELFF. In DNA, the CDR3 is TGTGCCACCAGCAGGGGTTGGACAGGGGGCCTCGGGGAGCTGTTTTTT. Full variable domain (outside the CDR3, taken from reference TRBV15 and TRBJ2-2): DAMVIQNPRYQVTQFGKPVTLSCSQTLNHNVMYWYQQKSSQAPKLLFHYYDKDFNNEADTPDNFQSRRPNTSFCFLDIRSPGLGDTAMYLCATSRGWTGGLGELFFGEGSRLTVL.

V and J are TRBV7-6 and TRBJ2-7; 8 nucleotides align to TRBD1. From germline, CDR1 is SGHVS and CDR2 FNYEAQ. After removal of 1 base from V and 5 bases from J, the junction contained 4 bases not matched to a gene. This CDR3 has 14 residues. Here the CDR3 reads CASSLGPGQDEQYF. CDR3 sequence (DNA): TGTGCCAGCAGCTTAGGACCGGGACAGGACGAGCAGTACTTC.

The J gene is TRBJ2-2, the V gene TRBV27, with 7 nucleotides matching TRBD1. CDR1 is MNHEY and CDR2 is SMNVEV in the germline V gene (reference sequence). The J segment lost 2 bases and the V segment lost 8 bases, leaving 8 bases of the junction unmatched. The CDR3 totals 15 residues. CDR3 coding DNA: TGTGCCAGCGCCGGGACAGCTTTTAACACCGGGGAGCTGTTTTTT. It yields the protein CASAGTAFNTGELFF.

The V call is TRBV5-6, the J call TRBJ1-2; 8 bases line up with TRBD1. CDR3 length equals 15 residues. The germline V gene has CDR1 SGHDT and CDR2 YYEEEE. The trim removed 4 bases at V and 4 bases at J, leaving 9 bases unmatched. CDR3 DNA sequence: TGTGCCAGCAGCGGGGGGGACAGGAATGTCTATGGCTACACCTTC. It is translated as CASSGGDRNVYGYTF.

This rearrangement joins TRBV5-6 to TRBJ2-7, with a tentative D call TRBD2 (7 bases). CDR1 SGHDT and CDR2 YYEEEE come from the germline V gene. The germline V and J ends were trimmed by 2 bases and 3 bases, with 15 bases remaining between them. The CDR3 contains 15 residues. CDR3 sequence reads: CASSLGGAAHYEQYF. The CDR3 DNA reads TGTGCCAGCAGCTTAGGGGGGGCAGCCCACTACGAGCAGTACTTC.

The genes are TRBV19 and TRBJ1-1, with 8 bases aligning to TRBD1. Germline lookup yields CDR1 LNHDA and CDR2 SQIVND (reference sequence). J gave up 11 bases and V 3 bases, and 11 bases lay outside the gene matches. The CDR3 is 14 amino acids. The CDR3 region is CASSIGDRLVSAFF. The CDR3, as DNA: TGTGCCAGTAGTATCGGGGACAGGTTAGTCTCGGCTTTCTTT. Full variable domain (missing parts from reference TRBV19 and TRBJ1-1): DGGITQSPKYLFRKEGQNVTLSCEQNLNHDAMYWYRQDPGQGLRLIYYSQIVNDFQKGDIAEGYSVSREKKESFPLTVTSAQKNPTAFYLCASSIGDRLVSAFFGQGTRLTVV.

The rearrangement links TRBV25-1 to TRBJ2-5; 9 bases match TRBD1. Germline CDR1 and CDR2: MGHDK and SYGVNS. There are 17 residues in the CDR3. V lost 5 bases, J lost 4 bases, and 14 bases stayed unmatched. The CDR3 sequence is CASSKVLGQGFGETQYF. The CDR3 coding sequence is TGTGCCAGCAGTAAGGTACTCGGACAGGGGTTTGGAGAGACCCAGTACTTC.

Comments on this clone: The CDR3 carries no conserved terminal phenylalanine or tryptophan, so it likely arises from a read error. This chain links TRBV6-5 with TRBJ1-6; 7 bases line up with TRBD1. Trimming removed 4 bases from V and 9 bases from J; junction bases left unmatched: 3. The germline CDR1 and CDR2 sequences are MNHEY and SVGAGI. The CDR3 has 13 residues. The CDR3 nucleotides read TGTGCCAGCAGTTCTAGACAGGGTTCACCCCTCCACCTT. Translation: CASSSRQGSPLHL.

This clone has only a few counts. The rearrangement links TRBV6-4 to TRBJ2-3; TRBD2 matches at 7 bases. The CDR3 is 15 residues long. V shed 0 bases and J 4 bases; nucleotides not matched to a gene: 4. CDR1 is MRHNA, CDR2 SNTAGT, per germline. This chain's CDR3 is CASSDSSGGADTQYF. CDR3 in DNA: TGTGCCAGCAGTGACTCTAGTGGGGGGGCAGATACGCAGTATTTT.

This chain uses TRBV29-1 with TRBJ2-5, with TRBD1 matching 9 bases. Trimming cost V 6 bases and J 5 bases; bases outside gene matches: 10. CDR1 is SQVTM, CDR2 ANQGSEA, per germline. This CDR3 comprises 14 residues. The CDR3 nucleotides read TGCAGCGTGGACCGACAGGGGGTCCTGGAGACCCAGTACTTC. Amino acids: CSVDRQGVLETQYF.

The chain uses TRBV2 and TRBJ2-7, with D perhaps TRBD2 (6 bases). Germline V gene lookup returns CDR1 SNHLY and CDR2 FYNNEI. V shed 7 bases and J shed 13 bases, with 14 bases lying between them. This CDR3 has 10 amino acids. The CDR3 spells CASKGLREYF. The CDR3 DNA is TGTGCCAGCAAGGGCCTGCGGGAATACTTC.

This clone has a single count. The gene calls are TRBV19 and TRBJ2-3; D ambiguous. V was shortened by 7 bases and J by 2 bases, with 10 bases between the two germline ends. The CDR3 covers 13 residues. Germline V gives CDR1 LNHDA, CDR2 SQIVND (reference sequence). CDR3 region: CASKWSYTDTQYF. CDR3 DNA sequence: TGTGCCAGTAAATGGAGCTACACAGATACGCAGTATTTT.

The genes are TRBV20-1 and TRBJ2-7; 7 positions agree with TRBD2. Germline V gene data show CDR1 as DFQATT and CDR2 as SNEGSKA (reference sequence). The junction had 12 bases not matched to a gene; V was cut back by 8 bases and J by 11 bases. This CDR3 has 11 residues. The CDR3 here is CSHGLDDLEYF. CDR3 DNA: TGCAGTCACGGACTAGACGATTTGGAGTACTTC.

V and J are TRBV18 and TRBJ2-7, with TRBD1 matching 8 bases. J gave up 4 bases and V 5 bases, and 7 bases lay outside the gene matches. The CDR3 totals 14 residues. CDR1 is KGHSH and CDR2 is LQKENI in the germline V gene. DNA of the CDR3: TGTGCCAGCTCAGCGACAGGGGCTTTTTACGAGCAGTACTTC. Amino acids: CASSATGAFYEQYF.

The chain joins TRBV6-5 to TRBJ2-7; tentative D call: TRBD2 (5 bases). The CDR3 is 15 amino acids. The ends were cut back, 6 bases at V and 3 bases at J, with 18 bases in the middle. CDR1 is MNHEY, CDR2 SVGAGI, per germline. The CDR3, as DNA: TGTGCCAGCAGATATACTAGTCGTGGCGGCTACGAGCAGTACTTC. Amino acids: CASRYTSRGGYEQYF.

This rearrangement joins TRBV28 to TRBJ1-3; a weak D match, TRBD1 (6 bases). Germline assignment: CDR1 MDHEN and CDR2 SYDVKM. Trimming stripped 0 bases from V and 2 bases from J, with 8 bases between. The CDR3 consists of 15 residues. The CDR3 here is CASSLWTGTGNTIYF. For the CDR3, the DNA is TGTGCCAGCAGTTTATGGACAGGCACTGGAAACACCATATATTTT.

This clone was observed a few times. V and J are TRBV19 and TRBJ2-3; D is perhaps TRBD2 (5 bases). Germline CDR1 reads LNHDA; CDR2 reads SQIVND (reference sequence). The CDR3 sequence is 14 residues long. V was cut by 6 bases and J by 2 bases, with 12 bases left in between. CDR3 region: CASSTTGSTDTQYF. CDR3 DNA: TGTGCCAGTAGCACAACGGGATCCACAGATACGCAGTATTTT.

CDR3 bases: TGTGCCAGCAACCCGGTAGATGCCACAGATACGCAGTATTTT. Amino acids: CASNPVDATDTQYF. This rearrangement joins TRBV6-6 to TRBJ2-3, with D unresolved. Germline loops: CDR1 MNHNY, CDR2 SVGAGI (reference sequence). This CDR3 has 14 residues. V gave up 7 bases and J gave up 2 bases, with 13 bases separating them.

The CDR3 DNA reads TGCGCCAGCAGCCAAGTGTATCGGGACTCCTACAATGAGCAGTTCTTC. Amino acids: CASSQVYRDSYNEQFF. V usage is TRBV4-1 and J usage is TRBJ2-1; D is possibly TRBD2 (5 bases). The CDR3 loop spans 16 amino acids. V lost 1 base and J lost 0, with 10 bases in between. From germline, CDR1 is MGHRA and CDR2 YSYEKL.

The chain uses TRBV18 and TRBJ2-5, with D unclear. Germline assignment: CDR1 KGHSH and CDR2 LQKENI. V was shortened by 3 bases and J by 5 bases, with 4 bases between the two germline ends. The CDR3 covers 11 residues. The CDR3 DNA reads as TGTGCCAGCTCACCCGGGGAGACCCAGTACTTC. This encodes CASSPGETQYF. The full variable domain, with the rest looked up from reference TRBV18 and TRBJ2-5, is NAGVMQNPRHLVRRRGQEARLRCSPMKGHSHVYWYRQLPEEGLKFMVYLQKENIIDESGMPKERFSAEFPKEGPSILRIQQVVRGDSAAYFCASSPGETQYFGPGTRLLVL.

V usage is TRBV6-4 and J usage is TRBJ2-4; D might be TRBD1 (5 bases). From germline, CDR1 is MRHNA and CDR2 SNTAGT. V was clipped by 6 bases and J by 1 base, with 19 bases between them. The CDR3 is 17 amino acids. This CDR3 reads CASRGAESLRAKNIQYF. The CDR3 DNA sequence: TGTGCCAGCAGAGGGGCCGAATCCCTGAGGGCCAAAAACATTCAGTACTTC.

This clone was seen a few times. This sequence joins TRBV7-9 and TRBJ1-3; 8 bases are a match to TRBD1. V dropped 4 bases and J dropped 4; count of bases not matched to a gene: 3. Germline CDR1 reads SEHNR; CDR2 reads FQNEAQ (reference sequence). The CDR3 is made up of 14 amino acids. The CDR3 reads CASSWDRLGNTIYF. The CDR3 DNA is TGTGCCAGCAGCTGGGACAGGCTAGGAAACACCATATATTTT.

The rearrangement uses TRBV9 and TRBJ2-7; 8 nucleotides agree with TRBD2. Trimming cost V 2 bases and J 4 bases; bases outside gene matches: 11. CDR1 and CDR2 from the germline V gene are SGDLS and YYNGEE. CDR3 size: 16 residues. The CDR3 nucleotides read TGTGCCAGCAGCGTCCGAAGTGGGACTAGTGTTTACGAGCAGTACTTC. This encodes CASSVRSGTSVYEQYF.